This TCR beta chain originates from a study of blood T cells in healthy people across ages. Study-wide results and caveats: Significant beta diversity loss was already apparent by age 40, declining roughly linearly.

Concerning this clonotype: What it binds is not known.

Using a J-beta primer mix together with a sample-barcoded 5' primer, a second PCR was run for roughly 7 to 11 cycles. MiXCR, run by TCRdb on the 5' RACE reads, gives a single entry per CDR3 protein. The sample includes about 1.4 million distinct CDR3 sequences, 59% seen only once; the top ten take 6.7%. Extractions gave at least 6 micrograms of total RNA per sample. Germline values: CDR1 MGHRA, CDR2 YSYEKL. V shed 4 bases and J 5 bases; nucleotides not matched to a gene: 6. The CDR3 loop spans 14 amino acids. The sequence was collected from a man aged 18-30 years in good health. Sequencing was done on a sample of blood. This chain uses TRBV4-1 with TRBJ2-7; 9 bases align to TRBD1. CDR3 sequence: CASSPRTGADEQYF. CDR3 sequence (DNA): TGCGCCAGCAGCCCCAGGACAGGGGCCGACGAGCAGTACTTC.